This T cell receptor beta chain was obtained from a study of beta chain features in type 1 diabetes. Points from the study as a whole: Relative to healthy donors, patients appeared to have naive, central memory and Treg TCRB repertoires that were more similar.

The CDR3 contains 19 residues. Germline V lookup: CDR1 SGHAT, CDR2 FQNNGV. The trim removed 3 bases at V and 6 bases at J, leaving 19 bases unmatched. Of the isolated RNA, all was reverse transcribed, and so the sequenced material was expressed TCRB transcripts. Using immunoSEQ multiplex PCR, the repertoire was profiled, and TCRdb retains in-frame clones only, with some absent. The data contain 38,000 or so clones, 64% of them seen just once; the ten biggest clones take up roughly 2%. A word on this clone: The antigen remains unidentified.

The sequenced sample consisted of Tregs from blood. This TCR was recovered from a woman in her 30s in good health. The rearrangement joins TRBV11-2 to TRBJ2-1; the match to TRBD2 covers 8 bases. In DNA form, the CDR3 reads TGTGCCAGCAGCTTGGCCTGGACTAGCCTCACTCCCATCGCCAATGAGCAGTTCTTC. Translation: CASSLAWTSLTPIANEQFF.